The next 9 T cell receptor beta chains were all read from a single sample in a study of shared clonotypes between healthy human individuals. Data came from immunoSEQ multiplex PCR; TCRdb stores just in-frame clones and leaves some out. The data show about 1.1 million clones, about four fifths seen once. The sequenced sample consisted of memory CD4+ T cells from PBMCs. Subset here: CD45RA-negative fraction. The receptors stem from a man aged 18-30 years in good health. Some clones in this sample may be carry-over from other donors' samples.

The rearrangement links TRBV5-1 to TRBJ1-1, with D possibly being TRBD1 (6 bases). The V end lost 4 bases, the J end lost 2 bases, and 21 bases lay between the germline ends. This CDR3 contains 17 residues. The germline CDR1 and CDR2 sequences are SGHRS and YFSETQ. CDR3 in amino acids: CASSPGRGPAYNTEAFF. CDR3 nucleotide sequence: TGCGCCAGCAGCCCGGGGCGGGGGCCGGCGTATAACACTGAAGCTTTCTTT.

This clone showed up just a few times. The same CDR3 also results from other DNA sequences found in this sample. This chain joins TRBV28 and TRBJ1-3; D possibly corresponds to TRBD1 (5 bases). V gave up 3 bases and J gave up 2 bases, with 8 bases separating them. The CDR3 length is 14 residues. Germline values: CDR1 MDHEN, CDR2 SYDVKM. The CDR3 loop is CASSLGGAGNTIYF. CDR3 bases: TGTGCCAGCAGTTTGGGGGGGGCTGGAAACACCATATATTTT.

The chain carries TRBV6-4 and TRBJ2-1; 8 bases match TRBD1. CDR3 length equals 14 residues. In germline, CDR1 is MRHNA, CDR2 SNTAGT. The junction had 4 bases not matched to a gene; V was cut back by 2 bases and J by 7 bases. In DNA, the CDR3 is TGTGCCAGCAGTGACGGGACAGGATCTAATGAGCAGTTCTTC. It codes for CASSDGTGSNEQFF.

This clone was observed a handful of times. J is TRBJ1-5 and V is TRBV28; 8 nucleotides match TRBD1. The CDR3 is made up of 15 amino acids. Germline V gene data show CDR1 as MDHEN and CDR2 as SYDVKM. V gave up 6 bases and J gave up 6 bases; unmatched junction bases: 10. CDR3 region: CASSGLQGATQPQHF. CDR3 nucleotides: TGTGCCAGCAGCGGCCTTCAGGGGGCGACTCAGCCCCAGCATTTT. The variable domain in full, completed from reference TRBV28 and TRBJ1-5, reads DVKVTQSSRYLVKRTGEKVFLECVQDMDHENMFWYRQDPGLGLRLIYFSYDVKMKEKGDIPEGYSVSREKKERFSLILESASTNQTSMYLCASSGLQGATQPQHFGDGTRLSIL.

The chain recombines TRBV28 with TRBJ1-2, with TRBD1 matching 9 bases. The length of the CDR3 is 18 residues. Germline V gene data show CDR1 as MDHEN and CDR2 as SYDVKM. Unmatched junction bases numbered 17, after V lost 5 bases and J lost 4 bases. CDR3 coding DNA: TGTGCCAGCAGTCCACCTTTTGGTGGGACAGGGCTGATCTATGGCTACACCTTC. Translating it yields CASSPPFGGTGLIYGYTF.

The genes are TRBV6-5 and TRBJ2-7, with D perhaps matching TRBD2 (5 bases). The CDR3 is 13 amino acids. Trimming cost V 5 bases and J 6 bases, with 14 bases left between them. Germline loops: CDR1 MNHEY, CDR2 SVGAGI. Written as DNA, the CDR3 is TGTGCCAGCAGTCTTCCGGAAGGAGGCGAGCAGTACTTC. Amino acid sequence: CASSLPEGGEQYF.

This clone was found once. This chain links TRBV5-1 with TRBJ2-2; a weak D match, TRBD1 (6 bases). CDR3 length: 15 amino acids. V was shortened by 5 bases and J by 1 base, with 12 bases between the two germline ends. Germline V CDR1 and CDR2: SGHRS, YFSETQ. The chain's CDR3 is CASSQGQGNTGELFF. CDR3 coding DNA: TGCGCCAGCAGTCAGGGGCAGGGGAACACCGGGGAGCTGTTTTTT.

This rearrangement joins TRBV7-9 to TRBJ2-5; 7 nucleotides line up with TRBD1. This CDR3 is 14 amino acids long. CDR1 is SEHNR and CDR2 is FQNEAQ in the germline V gene (reference sequence). With V trimmed by 2 bases and J by 3 bases, 3 bases remained unmatched. The CDR3 sequence is CASSLQGVEETQYF. The DNA of the CDR3 is TGTGCCAGCAGCTTACAGGGGGTAGAAGAGACCCAGTACTTC.

V and J are TRBV7-9 and TRBJ2-5; 13 nucleotides line up with TRBD2. In germline, CDR1 is SEHNR, CDR2 FQNEAQ (reference sequence). This CDR3 spans 17 amino acids. With V trimmed by 5 bases and J by 5 bases, 11 bases remained unmatched. This chain's CDR3 is CASSKTSGRARLETQYF. CDR3 sequence (DNA): TGTGCCAGCAGCAAAACTAGCGGGAGGGCCCGGTTGGAGACCCAGTACTTC.